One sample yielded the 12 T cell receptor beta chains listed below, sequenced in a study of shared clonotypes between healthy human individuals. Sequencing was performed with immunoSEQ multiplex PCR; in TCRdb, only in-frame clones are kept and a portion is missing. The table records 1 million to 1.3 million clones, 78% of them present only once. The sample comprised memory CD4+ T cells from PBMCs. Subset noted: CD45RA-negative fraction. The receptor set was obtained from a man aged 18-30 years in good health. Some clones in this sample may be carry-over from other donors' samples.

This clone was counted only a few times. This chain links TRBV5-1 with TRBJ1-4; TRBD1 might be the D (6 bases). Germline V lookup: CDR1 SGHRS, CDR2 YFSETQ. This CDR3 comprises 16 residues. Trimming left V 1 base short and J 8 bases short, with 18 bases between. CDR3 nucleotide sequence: TGCGCCAGCAGCTTGACCCGCGGGGGCGGGGAGGAAAAACTGTTTTTT. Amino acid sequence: CASSLTRGGGEEKLFF.

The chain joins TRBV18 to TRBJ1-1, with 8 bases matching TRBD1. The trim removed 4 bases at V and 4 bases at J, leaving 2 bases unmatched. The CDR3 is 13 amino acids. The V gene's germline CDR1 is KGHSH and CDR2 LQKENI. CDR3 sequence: CASSQDRGTEAFF. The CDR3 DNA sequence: TGTGCCAGCTCACAAGACAGGGGCACTGAAGCTTTCTTT. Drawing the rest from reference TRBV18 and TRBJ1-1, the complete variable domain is NAGVMQNPRHLVRRRGQEARLRCSPMKGHSHVYWYRQLPEEGLKFMVYLQKENIIDESGMPKERFSAEFPKEGPSILRIQQVVRGDSAAYFCASSQDRGTEAFFGQGTRLTVV.

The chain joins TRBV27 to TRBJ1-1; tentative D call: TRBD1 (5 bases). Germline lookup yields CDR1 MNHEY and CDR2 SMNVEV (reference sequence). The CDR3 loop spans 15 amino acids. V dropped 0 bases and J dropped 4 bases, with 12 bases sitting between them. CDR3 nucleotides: TGTGCCAGCAGTTTATCGGGGGGGGAAATCACTGAAGCTTTCTTT. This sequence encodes CASSLSGGEITEAFF.

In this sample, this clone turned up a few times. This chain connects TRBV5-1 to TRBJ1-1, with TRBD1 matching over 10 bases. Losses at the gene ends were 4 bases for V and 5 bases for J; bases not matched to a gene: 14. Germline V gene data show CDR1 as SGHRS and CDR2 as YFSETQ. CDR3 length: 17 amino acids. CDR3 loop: CASSPRTGGQGRTEAFF. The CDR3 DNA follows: TGCGCCAGCAGCCCTCGGACAGGGGGACAGGGTCGAACTGAAGCTTTCTTT.

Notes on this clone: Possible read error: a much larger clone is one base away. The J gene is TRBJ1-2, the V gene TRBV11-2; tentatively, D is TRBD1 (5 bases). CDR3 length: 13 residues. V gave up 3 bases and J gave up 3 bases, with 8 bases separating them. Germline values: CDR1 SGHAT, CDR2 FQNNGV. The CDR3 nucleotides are TGTGCCAGCAGCTTCGGGACGGACTATGGCTACACCTTC. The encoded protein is CASSFGTDYGYTF.

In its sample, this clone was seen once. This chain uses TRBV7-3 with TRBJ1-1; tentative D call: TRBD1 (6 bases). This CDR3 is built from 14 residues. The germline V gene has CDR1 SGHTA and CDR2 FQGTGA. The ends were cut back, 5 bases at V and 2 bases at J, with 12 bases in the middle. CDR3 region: CASSPTGRNTEAFF. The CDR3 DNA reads TGTGCCAGCAGCCCGACAGGCAGAAACACTGAAGCTTTCTTT.

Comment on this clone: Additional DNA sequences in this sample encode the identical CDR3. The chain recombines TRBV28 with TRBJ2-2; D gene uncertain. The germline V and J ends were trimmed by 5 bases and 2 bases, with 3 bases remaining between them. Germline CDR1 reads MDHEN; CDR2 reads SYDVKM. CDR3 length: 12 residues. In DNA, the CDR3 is TGTGCCAGCAGTCCAAACACCGGGGAGCTGTTTTTT. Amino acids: CASSPNTGELFF.

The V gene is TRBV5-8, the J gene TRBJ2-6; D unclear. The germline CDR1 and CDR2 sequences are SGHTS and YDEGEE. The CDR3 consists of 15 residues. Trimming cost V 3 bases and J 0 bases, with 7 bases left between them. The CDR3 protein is CASSYQSSGANVLTF. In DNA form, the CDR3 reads TGTGCCAGCAGCTATCAGAGCTCTGGGGCCAACGTCCTGACTTTC.

Here the CDR3 DNA reads TGTGCCAGCAGTCCTGCCGGTGGGGGAGAACTAGCCCGAAACACCATATATTTT. This sequence encodes CASSPAGGGELARNTIYF. The V call is TRBV28, the J call TRBJ1-3; tentative D call: TRBD1 (5 bases). V was cut by 5 bases and J by 5 bases, with 25 bases left in between. CDR1 MDHEN and CDR2 SYDVKM come from the germline V gene. CDR3 length equals 18 residues. The whole variable domain, remainder taken from reference TRBV28 and TRBJ1-3, is DVKVTQSSRYLVKRTGEKVFLECVQDMDHENMFWYRQDPGLGLRLIYFSYDVKMKEKGDIPEGYSVSREKKERFSLILESASTNQTSMYLCASSPAGGGELARNTIYFGEGSWLTVV.

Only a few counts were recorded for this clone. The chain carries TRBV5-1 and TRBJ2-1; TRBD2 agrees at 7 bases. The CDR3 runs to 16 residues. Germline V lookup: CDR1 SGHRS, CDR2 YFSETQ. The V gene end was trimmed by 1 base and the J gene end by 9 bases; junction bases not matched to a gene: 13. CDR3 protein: CASSLSGTPDQGEQFF. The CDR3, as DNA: TGCGCCAGCAGCTTGAGCGGGACCCCGGATCAGGGTGAGCAGTTCTTC. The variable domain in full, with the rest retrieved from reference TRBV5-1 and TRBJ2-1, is KAGVTQTPRYLIKTRGQQVTLSCSPISGHRSVSWYQQTPGQGLQFLFEYFSETQRNKGNFPGRFSGRQFSNSRSEMNVSTLELGDSALYLCASSLSGTPDQGEQFFGPGTRLTVL.

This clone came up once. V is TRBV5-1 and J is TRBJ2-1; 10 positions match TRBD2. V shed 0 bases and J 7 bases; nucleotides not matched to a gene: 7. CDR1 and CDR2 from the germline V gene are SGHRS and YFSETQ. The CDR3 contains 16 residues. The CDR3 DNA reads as TGCGCCAGCAGCTTGGGGCTAGCGGGAGAAGGGAATGAGCAGTTCTTC. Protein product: CASSLGLAGEGNEQFF. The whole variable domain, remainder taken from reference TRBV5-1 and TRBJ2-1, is KAGVTQTPRYLIKTRGQQVTLSCSPISGHRSVSWYQQTPGQGLQFLFEYFSETQRNKGNFPGRFSGRQFSNSRSEMNVSTLELGDSALYLCASSLGLAGEGNEQFFGPGTRLTVL.

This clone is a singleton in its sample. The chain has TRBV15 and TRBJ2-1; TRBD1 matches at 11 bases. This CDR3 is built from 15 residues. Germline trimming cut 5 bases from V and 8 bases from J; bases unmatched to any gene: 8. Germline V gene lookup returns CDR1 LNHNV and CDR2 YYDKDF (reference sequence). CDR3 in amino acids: CATSRLGQGGDEQFF. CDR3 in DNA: TGTGCCACCAGCCGTCTGGGACAGGGGGGAGATGAGCAGTTCTTC.